A selection of T cell receptor beta chains follows, all from one sample in a study of T cell changes during pregnancy in multiple sclerosis. TCRdb's copy holds only in-frame clones and misses some; the assay was immunoSEQ multiplex PCR. In the table there are around 100,000 clones, 80% to 95% of which are singletons. Material: peripheral blood, obtained after pregnancy. These receptors came from a female donor with multiple sclerosis, enrolled in a pregnancy study. The CDR3 runs from the conserved cysteine through the conserved F or W. The D gene is left open where the match is weak. The size entry is marked missing in some rows and otherwise reads once, few, many or a size class.

V	D	J	size	CDR3	DNA
TRBV14	.	TRBJ1-1	.	CASSQELGRARVGTEAFF	TGTGCCAGCAGCCAAGAGTTAGGCAGGGCCCGGGTGGGCACTGAAGCTTTCTTT
TRBV5-6	.	TRBJ2-5	.	CASSTGLREETQYF	TGTGCCAGCAGCACGGGGTTACGGGAAGAGACCCAGTACTTC
TRBV7-8	TRBD2	TRBJ2-2	.	CASSLSLLAGETGELFF	TGTGCCAGCAGCTTATCCCTGCTAGCGGGGGAGACCGGGGAGCTGTTTTTT
TRBV5-1	.	TRBJ1-6	.	CASSPGGNSPLHF	TGCGCCAGCAGCCCGGGGGGGAATTCACCCCTCCACTTT
TRBV10-1	.	TRBJ2-7	.	CASSYLYEQYF	TGCGCCAGCAGTTATCTCTACGAGCAGTACTTC
TRBV2	TRBD1	TRBJ2-1	.	CASSEGQGGHEQFF	TGTGCCAGCAGTGAAGGACAGGGTGGTCATGAGCAGTTCTTC
TRBV5-6	.	TRBJ1-2	.	CASSLSPGTLHLDGYTF	TGTGCCAGCAGCCTCAGCCCCGGGACACTACATTTGGATGGCTACACCTTC
TRBV2	.	TRBJ2-5	once	CASTLKGGSYQETQYF	TGTGCCAGCACCCTAAAAGGCGGCTCCTACCAAGAGACCCAGTACTTC
TRBV29-1	.	TRBJ1-2	.	CSVELTGYGYTF	TGCAGCGTTGAACTGACAGGCTATGGCTACACCTTC
TRBV11-2	.	TRBJ2-4	.	CASSFSGYGAKNIQYF	TGTGCCAGCAGCTTTAGCGGCTATGGGGCCAAAAACATTCAGTACTTC
TRBV29-1	.	TRBJ2-5	.	CSVVGWWKMRGLQETQYF	TGCAGCGTTGTGGGTTGGTGGAAAATGCGGGGGCTCCAAGAGACCCAGTACTTC
TRBV5-5	TRBD1	TRBJ2-7	once	CASSFGTGFYEQYF	TGTGCCAGCAGCTTCGGGACAGGGTTCTACGAGCAGTACTTC
TRBV13	.	TRBJ2-4	.	CASSLGRQVIAKNIQYF	TGTGCCAGCAGCTTAGGAAGGCAGGTGATAGCCAAAAACATTCAGTACTTC
TRBV18	TRBD1	TRBJ1-6	.	CASSRTGWDSPLHF	TGTGCCAGCTCACGGACAGGATGGGATTCACCCCTCCACTTT
TRBV6-5	.	TRBJ2-1	.	CASRQRGTDEQFF	TGTGCCAGCAGGCAACGGGGGACTGATGAGCAGTTCTTC
TRBV28	.	TRBJ2-2	.	CASRGPTGELFF	TGTGCCAGCAGGGGGCCCACCGGGGAGCTGTTTTTT
TRBV29-1	.	TRBJ1-1	few	CSVDQGLNTEAFF	TGCAGCGTGGACCAGGGCCTCAACACTGAAGCTTTCTTT
TRBV4-1	.	TRBJ2-7	.	CASSQEGRGLNEQYF	TGCGCCAGCAGCCAAGAGGGACGGGGGTTGAACGAGCAGTACTTC
TRBV6-6	.	TRBJ1-5	.	CASSYTGNQPQHF	TGTGCCAGCAGTTATACAGGCAACCAGCCCCAGCATTTT
TRBV5-4	TRBD1	TRBJ1-1	.	CASSSGGAKSVTEAFF	TGTGCCAGCAGTTCAGGGGGCGCGAAGTCGGTCACTGAAGCTTTCTTT
TRBV6-6	.	TRBJ2-5	.	CASSYSGGQETQYF	TGTGCCAGCAGTTACTCGGGGGGCCAAGAGACCCAGTACTTC
TRBV6-5	.	TRBJ1-6	.	CASSYFERNSPLHF	TGTGCCAGCAGTTACTTTGAGCGGAATTCACCCCTCCACTTT
TRBV29-1	TRBD1	TRBJ1-2	.	CSVAQTGRYTF	TGCAGCGTTGCGCAGACAGGGCGCTACACCTTC
TRBV6-1	.	TRBJ1-1	.	CASSLLSTNTEAFF	TGTGCCAGCAGTCTGCTGAGTACTAACACTGAAGCTTTCTTT
TRBV6-5	.	TRBJ1-5	once	CASSYDSWQPQHF	TGTGCCAGCAGTTACGACAGCTGGCAGCCCCAGCATTTT